This is a list of T cell receptor beta chains from one sample in a study of graft-versus-host responses after intestinal transplantation. No cognate antigen is known for these TCRs. The assay was immunoSEQ multiplex PCR, and TCRdb's table has in-frame clones only and misses some. Of roughly 110,000 clones in the sample, approximately 93% were seen once. Sequenced material: unstimulated CD8+ T cells sorted from spleen or lymph node cells, taken before transplant. The receptors shown here come from a human donor who was the organ donor for an intestinal transplant. CDR3s include the opening cysteine and the closing phenylalanine or tryptophan. The D gene is left open where the match is weak. A row's size may be missing; if present it is once, few, many or a size class.

D	V	length	size	J	CDR3	DNA
.	TRBV4-1	14	.	TRBJ2-1	CASSHWDPYDEQFF	TGCGCCAGCAGCCACTGGGACCCTTACGATGAGCAGTTCTTC
TRBD2	TRBV11-2	14	.	TRBJ2-7	CASSFGGIDYEQYF	TGTGCCAGCAGCTTCGGGGGGATCGACTACGAGCAGTACTTC
.	TRBV6-1	17	.	TRBJ2-1	CASSEAHEWGAYNEQFF	TGTGCCAGCAGTGAAGCGCATGAATGGGGCGCCTACAATGAGCAGTTCTTC
.	TRBV30	13	.	TRBJ2-3	CAWVRAPPDTQYF	TGTGCCTGGGTCCGGGCGCCCCCAGATACGCAGTATTTT
.	TRBV2	14	.	TRBJ2-3	CASRAPVSTDTQYF	TGTGCCAGCAGGGCCCCCGTGAGCACAGATACGCAGTATTTT
.	TRBV7-9	14	.	TRBJ2-5	CASRRDSLWETQYF	TGTGCCAGCAGAAGGGACTCGCTGTGGGAGACCCAGTACTTC
.	TRBV10-3	13	.	TRBJ2-7	CAISESGGYEQYF	TGTGCCATCAGTGAGTCAGGGGGCTACGAGCAGTACTTC
.	TRBV7-8	16	.	TRBJ2-1	CASSPNRVGAYNEQFF	TGTGCCAGCAGCCCGAACAGGGTAGGGGCGTACAATGAGCAGTTCTTC
TRBD2	TRBV4-1	18	.	TRBJ2-1	CASSQDPSGTKFYNEQFF	TGCGCCAGCAGCCAAGATCCCAGCGGGACCAAGTTTTACAATGAGCAGTTCTTC
.	TRBV9	15	.	TRBJ2-1	CASSPWRDPYNEQFF	TGTGCCAGCAGCCCCTGGAGGGACCCTTACAATGAGCAGTTCTTC
.	TRBV6-1	16	.	TRBJ1-4	CASSDDSGALDEKLFF	TGTGCCAGCAGTGACGACTCAGGGGCACTAGATGAAAAACTGTTTTTT
.	TRBV9	15	.	TRBJ2-5	CASSVQPGGQETQYF	TGTGCCAGCAGCGTTCAACCCGGGGGCCAAGAGACCCAGTACTTC
.	TRBV19	13	.	TRBJ2-1	CASSIDSPGEQFF	TGTGCCAGTAGTATAGACTCCCCTGGGGAGCAGTTCTTC
TRBD2	TRBV4-1	15	.	TRBJ2-7	CASSQDRSGSQGQYF	TGCGCCAGCAGCCAAGATCGAAGCGGGAGTCAGGGGCAGTACTTC
TRBD2	TRBV7-2	15	few	TRBJ2-7	CASSLGPAGAYEQYF	TGTGCCAGCAGCTTAGGGCCAGCGGGAGCCTACGAGCAGTACTTC
.	TRBV29-1	12	.	TRBJ1-2	CSVPQGAYGYTF	TGCAGCGTCCCTCAGGGCGCCTATGGCTACACCTTC
.	TRBV4-2	13	.	TRBJ2-7	CASSPSVSYEQYF	TGTGCCAGCAGCCCAAGTGTCTCCTACGAGCAGTACTTC
.	TRBV25-1	13	.	TRBJ1-5	CASRDTEAQPQHF	TGTGCCAGCAGGGACACAGAAGCCCAGCCCCAGCATTTT
.	TRBV7-9	14	.	TRBJ2-1	CASSFSETYNEQFF	TGTGCCAGCAGCTTTAGCGAGACCTACAATGAGCAGTTCTTC
.	TRBV9	14	.	TRBJ2-1	CASSVWDWNNEQFF	TGTGCCAGCAGCGTCTGGGACTGGAACAATGAGCAGTTCTTC
.	TRBV6-1	14	.	TRBJ2-3	CASSSGRTTDTQYF	TGTGCCAGCAGTTCGGGACGGACCACAGATACGCAGTATTTT
TRBD1	TRBV10-3	14	.	TRBJ1-1	CAISPGQTNTEAFF	TGTGCCATCAGCCCGGGACAGACGAACACTGAAGCTTTCTTT
TRBD1	TRBV19	17	.	TRBJ1-5	CASSPTGTVYSNQPQHF	TGTGCCAGTAGTCCAACCGGGACAGTTTATAGCAATCAGCCCCAGCATTTT
TRBD2	TRBV7-2	13	.	TRBJ2-7	CASSFLAAYEQYF	TGTGCCAGCAGCTTTCTAGCGGCCTACGAGCAGTACTTC
TRBD1	TRBV7-9	14	few	TRBJ2-7	CASSATGPSYEQYF	TGTGCCAGCAGCGCGACAGGGCCGTCCTACGAGCAGTACTTC
TRBD1	TRBV4-2	16	once	TRBJ1-2	CASSQGQGDGGYGYTF	TGTGCCAGCAGCCAAGGGCAGGGGGATGGGGGGTATGGCTACACCTTC